Detailed here is one T cell receptor beta chain. Its antigen is currently unknown. This entry is derived from a study of cytomegalovirus exposure and HLA in healthy donors. Whole-study findings and limits: Only CMV serostatus was available as immune exposure information. Sequencing depth roughly uniform across donors was assumed in presence/absence analyses. Analysis performed later showed TCR beta chains linked to HLA being more clonally expanded than equally common others. Follow-up analysis found HLA locus-dependent TCR association rates, highest for DRB1 and lowest for HLA-C.

Germline V gives CDR1 SGDLS, CDR2 YYNGEE. The CDR3 has 13 amino acids. V lost 4 bases, J lost 4 bases, and 2 bases stayed unmatched. The PCR used 60 Vbeta and 13 Jbeta primers. Sequenced by immunoSEQ multiplex PCR; TCRdb stores in-frame clones only, minus some. The sample records around 240,000 clones, about 81% being singletons. This chain connects TRBV9 to TRBJ1-3; 7 nucleotides line up with TRBD1. This clonotype originated in a woman aged 40-49 years in good health and CMV-seropositive. The sequenced sample was PBMCs. CDR3 nucleotides: TGTGCCAGCAGCAGGGACAGCGGAAACACCATATATTTT. It encodes CASSRDSGNTIYF.